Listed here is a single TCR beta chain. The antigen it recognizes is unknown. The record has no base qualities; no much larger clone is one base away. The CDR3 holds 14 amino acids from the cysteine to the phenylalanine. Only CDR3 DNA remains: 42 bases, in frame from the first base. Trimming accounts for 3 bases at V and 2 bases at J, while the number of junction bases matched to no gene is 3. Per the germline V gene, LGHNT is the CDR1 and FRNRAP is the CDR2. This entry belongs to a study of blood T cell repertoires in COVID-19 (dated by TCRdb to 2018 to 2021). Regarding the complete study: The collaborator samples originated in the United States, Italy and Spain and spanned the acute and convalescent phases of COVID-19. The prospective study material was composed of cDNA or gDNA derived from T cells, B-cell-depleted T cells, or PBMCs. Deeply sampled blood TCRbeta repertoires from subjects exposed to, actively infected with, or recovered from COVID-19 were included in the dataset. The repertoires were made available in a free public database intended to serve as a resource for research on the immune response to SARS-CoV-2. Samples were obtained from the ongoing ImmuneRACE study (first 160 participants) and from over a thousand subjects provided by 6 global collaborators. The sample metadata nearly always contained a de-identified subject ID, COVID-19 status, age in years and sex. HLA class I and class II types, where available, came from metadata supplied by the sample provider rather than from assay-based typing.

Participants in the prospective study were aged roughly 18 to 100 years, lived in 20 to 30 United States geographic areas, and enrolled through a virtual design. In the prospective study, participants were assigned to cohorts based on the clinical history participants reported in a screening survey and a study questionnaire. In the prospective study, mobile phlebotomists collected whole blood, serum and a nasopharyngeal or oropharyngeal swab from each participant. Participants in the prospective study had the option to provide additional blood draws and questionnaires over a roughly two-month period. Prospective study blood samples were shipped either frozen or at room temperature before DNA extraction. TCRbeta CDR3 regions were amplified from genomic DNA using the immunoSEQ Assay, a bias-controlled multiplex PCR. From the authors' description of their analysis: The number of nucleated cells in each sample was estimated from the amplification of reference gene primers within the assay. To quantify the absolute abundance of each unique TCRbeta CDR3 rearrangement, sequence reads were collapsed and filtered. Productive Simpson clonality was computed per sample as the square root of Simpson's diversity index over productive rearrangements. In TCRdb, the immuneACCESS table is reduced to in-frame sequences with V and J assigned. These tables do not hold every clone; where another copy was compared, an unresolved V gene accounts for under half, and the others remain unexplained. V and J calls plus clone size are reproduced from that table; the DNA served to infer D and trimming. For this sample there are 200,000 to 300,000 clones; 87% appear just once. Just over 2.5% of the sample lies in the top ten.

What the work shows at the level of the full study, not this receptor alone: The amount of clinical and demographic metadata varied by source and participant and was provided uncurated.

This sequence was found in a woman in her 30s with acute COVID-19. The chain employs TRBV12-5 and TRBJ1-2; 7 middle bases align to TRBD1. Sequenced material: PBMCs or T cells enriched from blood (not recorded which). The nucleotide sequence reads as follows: TGTGCTAGTGGTTTCCCGGGACAGAACTATGGCTACACCTTC. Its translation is CASGFPGQNYGYTF.